The present T cell receptor (beta chain) was sequenced within a study of cytomegalovirus exposure and HLA in healthy donors. As for the study in general: The study placed approximately 78% of its approximately 430 genotyped donors in the Caucasian-associated ancestry cluster. Overall study results and limits: It is likely that the observed cluster of highly shared sequence variants was a sequencing artifact. It was in a later analysis that TCR association rates were seen to vary by HLA locus, highest for DRB1 and lowest for HLA-C.

The study ran its PCR with 60 Vbeta and 13 Jbeta primers. Libraries were prepared by immunoSEQ multiplex PCR; TCRdb keeps only in-frame clonotypes and omits some of them. The table has some 170,000 clones, roughly 82% seen once; the top ten hold about 2.7%. Of note for this clone: Its target is unknown.

Input material: PBMCs. This sequence originates from a woman in her forties or fifties in good health and CMV-seropositive.

CDR3: CASSFLGPVDEQYF. The CDR3 DNA sequence: TGTGCCAGCAGCTTCCTGGGCCCAGTAGACGAGCAGTACTTC. J is TRBJ2-5 and V is TRBV7-2; D is undetermined. The tail of the sequence fits TRBJ2-7 better, so the J call may be wrong. Per germline, CDR1 SGHTA and CDR2 FQGNSA. The CDR3 sequence is 14 residues long.